This is a list of T cell receptor beta chains from one sample in a study of blood T cell repertoires in COVID-19. Assay used: immunoSEQ multiplex PCR; TCRdb lists only in-frame clones, some missing. The table includes roughly 12,000 clones, 73% detected once. Sequenced input: peripheral blood. Receptor source: a human donor in a cohort sampled during active COVID-19. Each CDR3 is given with its conserved first and last residue. Fields, in order: D gene, clone size, V gene, CDR3 length, J gene, CDR3 DNA, CDR3 protein. D genes are given only for firm matches. Part of the rows lack a size; the others show once, few, many or a class for expanded clones.

TRBD1	NA	TRBV14	15	TRBJ2-2	TGTGCCAGCAGCCAAGCCACAGGGGTACCCGGGGAGCTGTTTTTT	CASSQATGVPGELFF
NA	NA	TRBV5-1	16	TRBJ1-4	TGCGCCAGCAGCCTGCAGGCCCAAGCAACTAATGAAAAACTGTTTTTT	CASSLQAQATNEKLFF
TRBD1	NA	TRBV28	14	TRBJ1-2	TGTGCCAGCAGTTCCGACAGGGGGGAAAATGGCTACACCTTC	CASSSDRGENGYTF
NA	NA	TRBV29-1	11	TRBJ2-3	TGCAGCGTTGCTGTCACAGATACGCAGTATTTT	CSVAVTDTQYF
TRBD1	NA	TRBV5-1	16	TRBJ2-5	TGCGCCAGCAGAGCCCAGGGACAGGGGGTCGGAGAGACCCAGTACTTC	CASRAQGQGVGETQYF
NA	NA	TRBV4-3	16	TRBJ1-6	TGCGCCAGCAGCCAAGGTATAGGGGATTATAATTCACCCCTCCACTTT	CASSQGIGDYNSPLHF
NA	NA	TRBV4-3	16	TRBJ2-5	TGCGCCAGCAGCCAAGACATCGGACTGTCCCAAGAGACCCAGTACTTC	CASSQDIGLSQETQYF
NA	NA	TRBV2	15	TRBJ2-3	TGTGCCAGCAGTCCAGGGACACTCGCCGGAGATACGCAGTATTTT	CASSPGTLAGDTQYF
TRBD2	NA	TRBV11-2	16	TRBJ2-5	TGTGCCAGCAGCTTGGGACTAGCGGGGTACCAAGAGACCCAGTACTTC	CASSLGLAGYQETQYF
NA	NA	TRBV18	14	TRBJ1-2	TGTGCCAGCTCACCAAAGGGAGATAACTATGGCTACACCTTC	CASSPKGDNYGYTF
TRBD1	NA	TRBV5-6	15	TRBJ2-3	TGTGCCAGCAGCTGGAGGAAGGGGGCGGGAGATACGCAGTATTTT	CASSWRKGAGDTQYF
TRBD1	NA	TRBV27	16	TRBJ1-4	TGTGCCAGCAGGCGACAGGGGTTTGTCGTGAATGAAAAACTGTTTTTT	CASRRQGFVVNEKLFF
NA	NA	TRBV7-2	13	TRBJ2-2	TGTGCCAGCAGCCATGCGAACACCGGGGAGCTGTTTTTT	CASSHANTGELFF
TRBD1	NA	TRBV29-1	16	TRBJ2-7	TGCAGCGTTGAAGATGGCGATAAGGGGGCATTCTACGAGCAGTACTTC	CSVEDGDKGAFYEQYF
NA	NA	TRBV7-9	15	TRBJ2-3	TGTGCCAGCAGCTTAAAGCAGGGGATTATGGGTACGCAGTATTTT	CASSLKQGIMGTQYF
TRBD1	NA	TRBV28	14	TRBJ2-5	TGTGCCAGCAGTTTTAGGGACAGGGAGGTATCCCAGTACTTC	CASSFRDREVSQYF
TRBD1	NA	TRBV7-8	15	TRBJ2-3	TGTGCCAGCAGCCAACAGGGGGGCGGGAAGGATACGCAGTATTTT	CASSQQGGGKDTQYF
TRBD2	NA	TRBV19	17	TRBJ2-7	TGTGCCAGTAGTATTGGTTGGGCGGGGGACTACAATTACGAGCAGTACTTC	CASSIGWAGDYNYEQYF
NA	NA	TRBV4-1	13	TRBJ2-3	TGCGCCAGCAGCCAAAGGCAGGGGGATACGCAGTATTTT	CASSQRQGDTQYF
TRBD1	few	TRBV5-4	15	TRBJ1-6	TGTGCCAGCAGCCTTCGGGACAGGTGGTTATCACCCCTCCACTTT	CASSLRDRWLSPLHF
TRBD1	NA	TRBV3-1/TRBV3-2	14	TRBJ1-2	TGTGCCAGCAGCCCTGGGACAGCTCGCTATGGCTACACCTTC	CASSPGTARYGYTF
TRBD2	NA	TRBV19	21	TRBJ2-4	TGTGCCAGTAGTATAGAGCCTCCCGGGGGGAGGTTTGGAGTAACCAAAAACATTCAGTACTTC	CASSIEPPGGRFGVTKNIQYF
NA	NA	TRBV9	14	TRBJ1-2	TGTGCCAGCAGCGTAGATGGGGGCAGCTATGGCTACACCTTC	CASSVDGGSYGYTF
NA	NA	TRBV12-3/TRBV12-4	13	TRBJ2-7	TGTGCCAGCAGTTTAAGGGGGTCCTACGAGCAGTACTTC	CASSLRGSYEQYF
TRBD2	many	TRBV7-6	16	TRBJ2-1	TGTGCCAGCAGCCCCCAAAGCGGGGGCGCTTACAATGAGCAGTTCTTC	CASSPQSGGAYNEQFF
TRBD1	NA	TRBV9	16	TRBJ2-2	TGTGCCAGCAGCGCCAGGGACAGGGGATACACCGGGGAGCTGTTTTTT	CASSARDRGYTGELFF
TRBD2	few	TRBV4-3	15	TRBJ2-1	TGCGCCAGCAGCTGGACTAGCGGGAGAGGAAATGAGCAGTTCTTC	CASSWTSGRGNEQFF
NA	NA	TRBV10-3	14	TRBJ1-5	TGTGCCATCAGTGACAGGGGCTCCTATCAGCCCCAGCATTTT	CAISDRGSYQPQHF
NA	once	TRBV6-6	16	TRBJ1-5	TGTGCCAGCAGTTACGGGGCAGGGTTTATCAATCAGCCCCAGCATTTT	CASSYGAGFINQPQHF
NA	few	TRBV5-4	15	TRBJ1-3	TGTGCCAGCAGCGGAAACAGGGAGTCTGGAAACACCATATATTTT	CASSGNRESGNTIYF
TRBD1	NA	TRBV15	16	TRBJ1-4	TGTGCCACCAGCGCGGGACAGCTCTCCTCGCGGGAAAAACTGTTTTTT	CATSAGQLSSREKLFF
TRBD2	NA	TRBV7-9	16	TRBJ2-5	TGTGCCAGCAGTTCGGGACTAGCGGGAAGAGTGGAGACCCAGTACTTC	CASSSGLAGRVETQYF
TRBD1	NA	TRBV29-1	13	TRBJ1-2	TGCAGCGTTGGGCAGGGGGAAATCTATGGCTACACCTTC	CSVGQGEIYGYTF
NA	NA	TRBV6-1	14	TRBJ2-7	TGTGCCAGCAGTGACGCAGGGATCTTAAACGAGCAGTACTTC	CASSDAGILNEQYF
TRBD1	few	TRBV5-1	16	TRBJ1-2	TGCGCCAGCAGCTCCGAGACAGGGGGCCGCTTGGTTGGCTACACCTTC	CASSSETGGRLVGYTF
TRBD1	NA	TRBV2	12	TRBJ2-7	TGTGCCAGCAGCGGACAGGGAGATGAGCAGTACTTC	CASSGQGDEQYF
NA	NA	TRBV5-4	14	TRBJ1-4	TGTGCCAGCAGCTTGTCAGGGGTGGATGAAAAACTGTTTTTT	CASSLSGVDEKLFF
TRBD1	NA	TRBV18	15	TRBJ2-7	TGTGCCAGCTCACCGACCGGGACAGGGCATTACGAGCAGTACTTC	CASSPTGTGHYEQYF
NA	NA	TRBV7-9	15	TRBJ2-2	TGTGCCAGCAAGGAGAGTGACGGCGTGACCGGGGAGCTGTTTTTT	CASKESDGVTGELFF
TRBD1	NA	TRBV6-5	14	TRBJ1-5	TGTGCCAGCAGGGCTACAGGGGGAGGCCAGCCCCAGCATTTT	CASRATGGGQPQHF
NA	NA	TRBV2	16	TRBJ1-6	TGTGCCAGCAGTGCTCGAGGTATCAGTTTGAATTCACCCCTCCACTTT	CASSARGISLNSPLHF
TRBD1	once	TRBV28	14	TRBJ2-7	TGTGCCAGCAGTCTTCGACAGGGAAGGTACGAGCAGTACTTC	CASSLRQGRYEQYF
TRBD2	few	TRBV19	17	TRBJ2-6	TGTGCCAGTAACCCTAGCGGGAGTGGCTCTGGGGCCAACGTCCTGACTTTC	CASNPSGSGSGANVLTF
TRBD1	NA	TRBV24-1	16	TRBJ2-1	TGTGCCACCAGTGATGCCACCGGGACAGCATACAATGAGCAGTTCTTC	CATSDATGTAYNEQFF
TRBD1	NA	TRBV28	14	TRBJ2-7	TGTGCCAGCAGTTTTCGGGACAGGGGTTACGAGCAGTACTTC	CASSFRDRGYEQYF